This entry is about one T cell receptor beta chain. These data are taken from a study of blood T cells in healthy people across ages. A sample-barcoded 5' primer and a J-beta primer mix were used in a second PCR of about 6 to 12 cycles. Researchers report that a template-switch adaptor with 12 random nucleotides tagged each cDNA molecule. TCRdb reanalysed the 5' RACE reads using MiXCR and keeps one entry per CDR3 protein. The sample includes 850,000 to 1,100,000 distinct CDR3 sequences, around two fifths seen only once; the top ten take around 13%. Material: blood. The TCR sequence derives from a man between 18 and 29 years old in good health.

CDR3 protein: CSARDYLQTGDEAFF. The CDR3 DNA reads TGCAGTGCTAGAGATTACCTGCAAACCGGGGATGAAGCTTTCTTT. This chain links TRBV20-1 with TRBJ1-1; D call uncertain. CDR3 size: 15 residues. The ends were cut back, 0 bases at V and 7 bases at J, with 18 bases in the middle. CDR1 and CDR2 (germline): DFQATT, SNEGSKA (reference sequence).